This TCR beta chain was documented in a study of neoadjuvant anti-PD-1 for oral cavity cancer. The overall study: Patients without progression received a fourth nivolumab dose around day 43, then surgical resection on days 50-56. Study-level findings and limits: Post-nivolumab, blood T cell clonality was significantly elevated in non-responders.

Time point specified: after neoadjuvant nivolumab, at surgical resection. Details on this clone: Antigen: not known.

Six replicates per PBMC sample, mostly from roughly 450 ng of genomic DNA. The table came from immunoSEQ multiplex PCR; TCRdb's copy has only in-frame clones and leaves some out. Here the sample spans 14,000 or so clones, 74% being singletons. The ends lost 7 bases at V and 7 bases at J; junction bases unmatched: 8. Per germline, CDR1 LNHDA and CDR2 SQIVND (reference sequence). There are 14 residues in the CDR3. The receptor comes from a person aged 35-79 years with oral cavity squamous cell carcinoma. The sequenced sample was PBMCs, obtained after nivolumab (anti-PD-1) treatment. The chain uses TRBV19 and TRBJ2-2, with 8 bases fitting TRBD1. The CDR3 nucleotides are TGTGCCAGTAACCGAGGACAGGGCGGCGGGGAGCTGTTTTTT. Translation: CASNRGQGGGELFF.